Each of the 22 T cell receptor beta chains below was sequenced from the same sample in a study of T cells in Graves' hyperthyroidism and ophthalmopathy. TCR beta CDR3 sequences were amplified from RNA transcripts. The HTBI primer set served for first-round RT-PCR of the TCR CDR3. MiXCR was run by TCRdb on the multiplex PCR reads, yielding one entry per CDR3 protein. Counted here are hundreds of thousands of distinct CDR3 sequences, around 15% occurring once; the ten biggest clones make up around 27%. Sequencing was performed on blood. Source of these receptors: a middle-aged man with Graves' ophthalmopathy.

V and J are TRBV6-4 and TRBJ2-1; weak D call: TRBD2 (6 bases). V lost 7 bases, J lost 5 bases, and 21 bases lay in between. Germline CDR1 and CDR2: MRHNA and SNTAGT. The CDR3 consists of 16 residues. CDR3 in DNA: TGTGCCAGCACCCCGACCCCCCTAGCGTACAACAATGAGCAGTTCTTC. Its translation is CASTPTPLAYNNEQFF.

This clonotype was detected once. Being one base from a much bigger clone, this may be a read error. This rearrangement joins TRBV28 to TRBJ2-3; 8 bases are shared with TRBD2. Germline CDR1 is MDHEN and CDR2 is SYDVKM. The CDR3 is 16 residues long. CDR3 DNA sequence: TGTGCCGGCAGGTTGACCTCGGGGGGGGGCGCAAATACGCAGTATTTT. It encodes CAGRLTSGGGANTQYF.

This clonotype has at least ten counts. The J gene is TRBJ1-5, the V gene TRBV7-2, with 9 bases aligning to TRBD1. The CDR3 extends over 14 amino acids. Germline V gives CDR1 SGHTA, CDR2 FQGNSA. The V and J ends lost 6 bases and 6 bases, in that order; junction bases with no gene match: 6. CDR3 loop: CASSSGQGVQPQHF. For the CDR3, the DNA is TGTGCCAGCAGTTCGGGACAGGGCGTTCAGCCCCAGCATTTT.

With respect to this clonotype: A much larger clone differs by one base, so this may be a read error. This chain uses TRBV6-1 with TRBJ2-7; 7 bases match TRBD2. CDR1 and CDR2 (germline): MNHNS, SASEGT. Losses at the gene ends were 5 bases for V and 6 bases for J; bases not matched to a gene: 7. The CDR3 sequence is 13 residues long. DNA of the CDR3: TGTGCCAGCAGTAGTGGGACTATCTGCGAGCAGTACTTC. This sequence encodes CASSSGTICEQYF.

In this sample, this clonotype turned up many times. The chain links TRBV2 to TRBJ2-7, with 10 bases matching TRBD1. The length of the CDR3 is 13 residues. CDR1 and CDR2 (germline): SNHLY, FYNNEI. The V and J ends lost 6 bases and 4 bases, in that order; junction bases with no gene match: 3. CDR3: CASRKDRGYEQYF. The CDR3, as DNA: TGTGCCAGCAGGAAGGACAGGGGGTACGAGCAGTACTTC.

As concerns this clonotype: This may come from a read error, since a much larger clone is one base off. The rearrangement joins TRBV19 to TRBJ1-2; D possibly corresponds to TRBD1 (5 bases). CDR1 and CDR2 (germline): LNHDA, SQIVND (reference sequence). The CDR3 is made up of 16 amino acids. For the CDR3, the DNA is TGTGCCAGTTCTACTCAGACAGCCCCAACTATCTATAGCTACACCTTC. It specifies CASSTQTAPTIYSYTF.

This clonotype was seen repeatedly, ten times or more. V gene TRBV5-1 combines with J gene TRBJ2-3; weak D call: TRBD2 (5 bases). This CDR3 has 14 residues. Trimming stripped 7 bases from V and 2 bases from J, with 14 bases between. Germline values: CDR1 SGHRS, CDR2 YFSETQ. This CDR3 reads CASFLASNTDTQYF. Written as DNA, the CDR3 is TGCGCCAGCTTTCTAGCCTCAAACACAGATACGCAGTATTTT.

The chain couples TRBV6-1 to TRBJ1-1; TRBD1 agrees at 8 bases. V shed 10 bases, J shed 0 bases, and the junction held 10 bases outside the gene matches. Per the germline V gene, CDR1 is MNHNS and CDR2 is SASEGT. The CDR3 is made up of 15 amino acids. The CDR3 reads CAIQQGVTLNTEAFF. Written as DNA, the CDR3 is TGTGCCATCCAACAGGGGGTCACCCTGAACACTGAAGCTTTCTTT.

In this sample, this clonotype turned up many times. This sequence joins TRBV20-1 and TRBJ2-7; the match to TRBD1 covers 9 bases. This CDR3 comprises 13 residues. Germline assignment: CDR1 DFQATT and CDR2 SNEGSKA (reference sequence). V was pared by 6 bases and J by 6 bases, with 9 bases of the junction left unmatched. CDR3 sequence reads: CSARTGGRGEQYF. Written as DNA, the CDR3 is TGCAGTGCAAGAACAGGGGGCCGAGGCGAGCAGTACTTC.

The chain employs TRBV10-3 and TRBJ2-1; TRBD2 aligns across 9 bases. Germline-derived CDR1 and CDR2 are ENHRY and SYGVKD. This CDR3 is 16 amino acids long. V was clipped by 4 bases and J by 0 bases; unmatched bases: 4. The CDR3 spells CAISGTSEHSYNEQFF. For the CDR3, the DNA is TGTGCCATCAGTGGGACTAGCGAACACTCCTACAATGAGCAGTTCTTC.

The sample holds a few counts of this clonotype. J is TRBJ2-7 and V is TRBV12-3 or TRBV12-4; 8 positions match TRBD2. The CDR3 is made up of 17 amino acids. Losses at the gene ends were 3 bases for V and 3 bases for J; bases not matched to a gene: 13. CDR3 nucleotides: TGTGCCAGCAGTTTGGCTAGCGGGTTCTCCCGCGGCTACGAGCAGTACTTC. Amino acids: CASSLASGFSRGYEQYF.

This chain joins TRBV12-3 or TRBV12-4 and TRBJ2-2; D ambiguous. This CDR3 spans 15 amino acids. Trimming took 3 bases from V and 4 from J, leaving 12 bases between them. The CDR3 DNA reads TGTGCCAGCAGTTTCGGCCGCAGAGGCACCGGGGAGCTGTTTTTT. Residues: CASSFGRRGTGELFF.

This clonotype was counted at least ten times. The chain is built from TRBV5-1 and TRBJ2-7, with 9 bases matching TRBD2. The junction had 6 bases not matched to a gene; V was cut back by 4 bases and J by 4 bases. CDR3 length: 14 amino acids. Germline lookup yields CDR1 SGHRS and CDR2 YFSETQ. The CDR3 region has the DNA TGCGCCAGCAGCCCGAAGGCGGGAGGGTACGAGCAGTACTTC. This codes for CASSPKAGGYEQYF.

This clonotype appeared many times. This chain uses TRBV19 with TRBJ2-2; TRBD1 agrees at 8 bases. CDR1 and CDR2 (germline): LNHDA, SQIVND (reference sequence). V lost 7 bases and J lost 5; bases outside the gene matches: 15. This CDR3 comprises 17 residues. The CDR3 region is CASKGTGGSWITGELFF. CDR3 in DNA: TGTGCCAGTAAGGGGACAGGAGGGTCGTGGATTACCGGGGAGCTGTTTTTT. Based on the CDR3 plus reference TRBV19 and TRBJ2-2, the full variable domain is DGGITQSPKYLFRKEGQNVTLSCEQNLNHDAMYWYRQDPGQGLRLIYYSQIVNDFQKGDIAEGYSVSREKKESFPLTVTSAQKNPTAFYLCASKGTGGSWITGELFFGEGSRLTVL.

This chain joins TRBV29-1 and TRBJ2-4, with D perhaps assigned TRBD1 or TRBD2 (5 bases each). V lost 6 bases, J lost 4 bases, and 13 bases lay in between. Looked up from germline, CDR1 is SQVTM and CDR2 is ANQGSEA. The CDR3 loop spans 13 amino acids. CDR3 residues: CSVAEGRKNIQYF. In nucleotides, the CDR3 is TGCAGCGTCGCCGAGGGACGGAAAAACATTCAGTACTTC. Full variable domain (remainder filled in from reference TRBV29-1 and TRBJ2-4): SAVISQKPSRDICQRGTSLTIQCQVDSQVTMMFWYRQQPGQSLTLIATANQGSEATYESGFVIDKFPISRPNLTFSTLTVSNMSPEDSSIYLCSVAEGRKNIQYFGAGTRLSVL.

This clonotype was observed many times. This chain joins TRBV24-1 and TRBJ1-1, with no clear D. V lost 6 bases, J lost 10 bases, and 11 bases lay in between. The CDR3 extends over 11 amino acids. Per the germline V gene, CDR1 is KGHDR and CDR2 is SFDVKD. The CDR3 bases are TGTGCCACCAGTTTAAAACGGGGAGCTTTCTTT. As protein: CATSLKRGAFF.

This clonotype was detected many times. The CDR3 nucleotides read TGTGCCAGCAGCCAAGCTAGCGGATCTAGCACAGATACGCAGTATTTT. This sequence encodes CASSQASGSSTDTQYF. J is TRBJ2-3 and V is TRBV3-1; TRBD2 aligns across 7 bases. Germline CDR1 and CDR2: LGHDT and YNNKEL (reference sequence). This CDR3 has 16 residues. V shed 1 base and J 0 bases; nucleotides not matched to a gene: 4.

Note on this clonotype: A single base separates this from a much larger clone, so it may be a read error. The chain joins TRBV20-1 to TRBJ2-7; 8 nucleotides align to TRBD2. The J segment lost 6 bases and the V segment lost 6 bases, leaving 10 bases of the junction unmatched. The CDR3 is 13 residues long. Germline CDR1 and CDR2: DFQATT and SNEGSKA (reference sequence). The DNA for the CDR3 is TGCAGTGCCTGGGGACTAGATATGGGCGAGCAGTACTTC. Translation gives CSAWGLDMGEQYF.

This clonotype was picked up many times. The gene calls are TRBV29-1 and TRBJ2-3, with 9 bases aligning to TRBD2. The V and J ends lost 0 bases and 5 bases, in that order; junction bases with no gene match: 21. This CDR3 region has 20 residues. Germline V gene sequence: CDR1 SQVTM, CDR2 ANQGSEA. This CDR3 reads CSVEDLQREDRSWVVDTQYF. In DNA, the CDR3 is TGCAGCGTTGAAGATCTTCAGCGGGAGGACCGGTCATGGGTCGTAGATACGCAGTATTTT.

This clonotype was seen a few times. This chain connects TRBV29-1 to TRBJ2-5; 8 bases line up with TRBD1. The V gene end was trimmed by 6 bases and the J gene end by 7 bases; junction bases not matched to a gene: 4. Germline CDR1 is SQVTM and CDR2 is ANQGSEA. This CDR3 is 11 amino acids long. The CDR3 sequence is CSVWTGTTQYF. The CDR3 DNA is TGCAGCGTGTGGACAGGGACGACCCAGTACTTC.

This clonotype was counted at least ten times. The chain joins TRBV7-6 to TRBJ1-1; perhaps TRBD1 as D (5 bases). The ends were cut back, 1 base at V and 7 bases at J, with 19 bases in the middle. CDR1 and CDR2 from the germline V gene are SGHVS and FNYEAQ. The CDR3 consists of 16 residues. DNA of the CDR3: TGTGCCAGCAGCTTAGGCTACCGCGAAGGGGTTGGTGAAGCTTTCTTT. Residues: CASSLGYREGVGEAFF.

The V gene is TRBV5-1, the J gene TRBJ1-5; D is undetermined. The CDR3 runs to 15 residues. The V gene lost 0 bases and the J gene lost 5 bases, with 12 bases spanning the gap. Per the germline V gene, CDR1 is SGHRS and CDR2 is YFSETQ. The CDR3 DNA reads TGCGCCAGCAGCTTGGGCGAAATGTCGGATCAGCCCCAGCATTTT. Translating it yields CASSLGEMSDQPQHF.